The 28 T cell receptor beta chains presented below share a single source sample, sequenced in a study of T cells in Graves' hyperthyroidism and ophthalmopathy. From RNA transcripts, TCR beta CDR3 regions were amplified. RT-PCR in the first round (using the HTBI primer set) targeted the TCR CDR3. TCRdb processed the multiplex PCR reads anew with MiXCR; each CDR3 protein has one entry. The sample yields under 450,000 distinct CDR3 sequences, around an eighth seen once. Input material: blood. These TCRs come from a man in his thirties or forties with Graves' hyperthyroidism that later progressed to Graves' ophthalmopathy.

This clonotype was recorded many times. The CDR3 protein is CASSYSGLDYEQYF. The DNA of the CDR3 is TGTGCCAGCAGTTACTCGGGACTAGACTACGAGCAGTACTTC. V and J are TRBV6-6 and TRBJ2-7, with 8 bases matching TRBD2. The CDR3 consists of 14 residues. The V segment lost 0 bases and the J segment 3 bases; nucleotides outside the gene matches: 1. Germline CDR1 reads MNHNY; CDR2 reads SVGAGI (reference sequence).

The chain links TRBV19 to TRBJ2-7; D not resolved. Trimming removed 5 bases at V and 2 bases at J, with 10 bases between. CDR1 and CDR2 from the germline V gene are LNHDA and SQIVND (reference sequence). CDR3 size: 13 residues. The CDR3 here is CASSSNRAYEQYF. The CDR3 coding sequence is TGTGCCAGTAGTTCGAACCGTGCCTACGAGCAGTACTTC.

Of note for this clonotype: A much larger clone differs by one base, so this may be a read error. The chain uses TRBV20-1 and TRBJ2-7; TRBD1 or TRBD2 may be the D gene (5 bases each). Germline CDR1 and CDR2: DFQATT and SNEGSKA (reference sequence). This CDR3 spans 12 amino acids. Trimming removed 3 bases from V and 4 bases from J, with 10 bases in between. The CDR3 DNA follows: TGCAGTGCTAGGGCAGGGAGATACGAGCAGTACTTC. Its protein is CSARAGRYEQYF.

At least ten counts were recorded for this clonotype. This chain uses TRBV11-3 with TRBJ2-7; no firm D call. With 4 bases removed from V and 3 bases from J, the gap between germline ends came to 13 bases. Germline CDR1 reads SGHNT; CDR2 reads YENEEA. The CDR3 has 14 amino acids. CDR3 bases: TGTGCCAGCAGCTCCCGGACGGAAGTCTACGAGCAGTACTTC. It specifies CASSSRTEVYEQYF.

The sample holds many counts of this clonotype. This sequence joins TRBV2 and TRBJ1-1; 9 bases agree with TRBD1. V was pared by 6 bases and J by 0 bases, with 5 bases of the junction left unmatched. This CDR3 comprises 15 residues. The germline V gene has CDR1 SNHLY and CDR2 FYNNEI. CDR3 loop: CASRIDRGLNTEAFF. CDR3 nucleotide sequence: TGTGCCAGCAGGATAGACAGGGGGTTGAACACTGAAGCTTTCTTT.

V and J are TRBV20-1 and TRBJ1-2, with 12 bases that match TRBD1. The CDR3 sequence is 14 residues long. Germline loops: CDR1 DFQATT, CDR2 SNEGSKA (reference sequence). Losses at the gene ends were 5 bases for V and 5 bases for J; bases not matched to a gene: 6. Here the CDR3 reads CSAVGTGGHYGYTF. The CDR3 DNA reads as TGCAGTGCTGTGGGGACAGGGGGCCATTATGGCTACACCTTC.

This clonotype was recorded many times. The rearrangement links TRBV27 to TRBJ2-2; no reliable D call. The CDR3 is 16 amino acids. CDR1 MNHEY and CDR2 SMNVEV come from the germline V gene (reference sequence). The V and J ends lost 2 bases and 2 bases respectively, with 12 bases between them. The CDR3 spells CASSLLGRYNTGELFF. CDR3 nucleotide sequence: TGTGCCAGCAGTTTACTTGGACGCTATAACACCGGGGAGCTGTTTTTT.

Ten or more counts support this clonotype. The chain is built from TRBV7-9 and TRBJ1-5; D gene unclear. The V end was cut by 3 bases, the J end by 1 base, with 16 bases between. Looked up from germline, CDR1 is SEHNR and CDR2 is FQNEAQ (reference sequence). The CDR3 length is 17 residues. The CDR3 region is CASSFGSGISSNQPQHF. CDR3 nucleotide sequence: TGTGCCAGCAGCTTCGGTTCCGGGATATCAAGCAATCAGCCCCAGCATTTT. The variable domain in full, completed from reference TRBV7-9 and TRBJ1-5, reads DTGVSQNPRHKITKRGQNVTFRCDPISEHNRLYWYRQTLGQGPEFLTYFQNEAQLEKSRLLSDRFSAERPKGSFSTLEIQRTEQGDSAMYLCASSFGSGISSNQPQHFGDGTRLSIL.

This clonotype was found many times. This chain joins TRBV6-1 and TRBJ2-1; D possibly corresponds to TRBD1 (6 bases). The germline CDR1 and CDR2 sequences are MNHNS and SASEGT. V lost 5 bases, J lost 6 bases, and 11 bases lay in between. This CDR3 is built from 13 residues. CDR3: CASSRDTPNEQFF. The CDR3 DNA is TGTGCCAGCAGTCGGGACACACCCAATGAGCAGTTCTTC.

This clonotype showed up just a few times. The rearrangement joins TRBV7-2 to TRBJ2-7; TRBD2 matches at 9 bases. With V trimmed by 3 bases and J by 4 bases, 13 bases remained unmatched. Per germline, CDR1 SGHTA and CDR2 FQGNSA. The CDR3 has 17 amino acids. CDR3 nucleotide sequence: TGTGCCAGCAGCTTGTTCCAGCGGGGGGAGTTATCGTACGAGCAGTACTTC. Its protein product is CASSLFQRGELSYEQYF.

This clonotype was counted only a few times. The chain is built from TRBV30 and TRBJ1-6; tentative D call: TRBD1 (6 bases). The length of the CDR3 is 14 residues. The germline CDR1 and CDR2 sequences are GTSNPN and SVGIG (reference sequence). Trimming removed 3 bases from V and 10 bases from J, with 16 bases in between. As DNA, the CDR3 is TGTGCCTGGAGGGAGGGGGGGCTCCGGTCACCCCTCCACTTT. Amino acid sequence: CAWREGGLRSPLHF.

This clonotype was seen many times. This chain joins TRBV7-9 and TRBJ2-7, with D tentatively TRBD2 (6 bases). The length of the CDR3 is 14 residues. Germline loops: CDR1 SEHNR, CDR2 FQNEAQ (reference sequence). The ends were cut back, 1 base at V and 2 bases at J, with 9 bases in the middle. For the CDR3, the DNA is TGTGCCAGCAGCTTAGGGAGACTAGCCTACGAGCAGTACTTC. Translated, it gives CASSLGRLAYEQYF.

This clonotype has a count of ten or more. The rearrangement uses TRBV5-5 and TRBJ1-5, with 10 nucleotides matching TRBD1. Germline V gene data show CDR1 as SGHKS and CDR2 as YYEKEE (reference sequence). V lost 1 base, J lost 6 bases, and 10 bases stayed unmatched. The CDR3 has 17 amino acids. This CDR3 reads CASSLLGTGDNGQPQHF. The CDR3 nucleotides read TGTGCCAGCAGCTTGCTCGGGACAGGGGATAATGGTCAGCCCCAGCATTTT.

This clonotype came up many times. CDR3 amino acids: CAWSPGYGYTF. In DNA, the CDR3 is TGTGCCTGGAGTCCAGGGTATGGCTACACCTTC. The chain recombines TRBV30 with TRBJ1-2, with D perhaps matching TRBD1 (5 bases). This CDR3 has 11 amino acids. CDR1 is GTSNPN and CDR2 is SVGIG in the germline V gene (reference sequence). V lost 2 bases to trimming and J lost 5 bases, with 6 bases between them.

This clonotype occurred many times. The rearrangement uses TRBV27 and TRBJ2-7; 11 bases match TRBD1. The germline CDR1 and CDR2 sequences are MNHEY and SMNVEV (reference sequence). There are 14 residues in the CDR3. V was clipped by 6 bases and J by 3 bases; unmatched bases: 4. The CDR3, as DNA: TGTGCCAGCAGAGGACAGGGGGCCCTCTACGAGCAGTACTTC. It encodes CASRGQGALYEQYF.

This clonotype was seen a handful of times. J is TRBJ1-5 and V is TRBV5-1, with D tentatively TRBD1 (5 bases). The CDR3 is made up of 17 amino acids. Looked up from germline, CDR1 is SGHRS and CDR2 is YFSETQ. The V end was cut by 4 bases, the J end by 2 bases, with 19 bases between. CDR3: CASSPGTGLRGNQPQHF. As DNA, the CDR3 is TGCGCCAGCAGCCCCGGGACCGGATTGCGTGGCAATCAGCCCCAGCATTTT.

There are a few counts of this clonotype. The chain carries TRBV20-1 and TRBJ1-5; D gene uncertain. V lost 3 bases, J lost 3 bases, and 9 bases lay in between. The CDR3 covers 13 residues. CDR1 is DFQATT, CDR2 SNEGSKA, per germline (reference sequence). CDR3 sequence: CSARPRFNQPQHF. CDR3 DNA sequence: TGCAGTGCTAGGCCCAGGTTCAATCAGCCCCAGCATTTT.

The gene calls are TRBV6-5 and TRBJ1-5; D is undetermined. V lost 0 bases, J lost 4 bases, and 7 bases lay in between. The CDR3 contains 14 residues. Germline assignment: CDR1 MNHEY and CDR2 SVGAGI. CDR3 sequence (DNA): TGTGCCAGCAGTTACTCGAATGGAAATCAGCCCCAGCATTTT. It encodes CASSYSNGNQPQHF.

This clonotype appeared many times. The chain employs TRBV6-1 and TRBJ1-2; 7 bases match TRBD1. From germline, CDR1 is MNHNS and CDR2 SASEGT. V lost 6 bases and J lost 3; bases outside the gene matches: 4. CDR3 length: 13 amino acids. The CDR3 region has the DNA TGTGCCAGCAGCGTGACAGGGTACTATGGCTACACCTTC. As protein: CASSVTGYYGYTF.

The V and J genes are TRBV6-1 and TRBJ2-7, with D perhaps matching TRBD1 or TRBD2 (5 bases each). Germline V gene data show CDR1 as MNHNS and CDR2 as SASEGT. There are 17 residues in the CDR3. V was trimmed by 6 bases and J by 0 bases, leaving 21 bases between them. CDR3 DNA sequence: TGTGCCAGCAGGGGTTCCCGGGACCGACGAAACTCCTACGAGCAGTACTTC. Amino acids: CASRGSRDRRNSYEQYF.

This clonotype was seen repeatedly, ten times or more. V gene TRBV28 combines with J gene TRBJ1-1; D is possibly TRBD1 (5 bases). CDR3 size: 13 residues. Trimming cost V 0 bases and J 11 bases, with 13 bases left between them. The V gene's germline CDR1 is MDHEN and CDR2 SYDVKM. CDR3 nucleotide sequence: TGTGCCAGCAGTTTATGGGGGGGAGGGGACGCTTTCTTT. This codes for CASSLWGGGDAFF.

The chain joins TRBV7-9 to TRBJ2-5; D remains unclear. Germline V gives CDR1 SEHNR, CDR2 FQNEAQ (reference sequence). V was clipped by 10 bases and J by 10 bases, with 19 bases between them. The CDR3 is made up of 12 amino acids. In nucleotides, the CDR3 is TGTGCCACCAGAGGCCCTAGGGCTAGCCAGTACTTC. Translation: CATRGPRASQYF.

Notes on this clonotype: This may come from a read error, since a much larger clone is one base off. V usage is TRBV7-9 and J usage is TRBJ1-1; TRBD1 is a possible D gene (5 bases). The V end lost 10 bases, the J end lost 2 bases, and 14 bases lay between the germline ends. The CDR3 has 13 residues. CDR1 and CDR2 from the germline V gene are SEHNR and FQNEAQ (reference sequence). In nucleotides, the CDR3 is TGTGCCAACACCGTGGGACCTAACACTGAAGCTTTCTTT. Translating gives CANTVGPNTEAFF.

This clonotype was seen a few times. This chain connects TRBV5-1 to TRBJ1-1; 9 bases are shared with TRBD1. This CDR3 region has 15 residues. J was trimmed by 4 bases and V by 6 bases; bases with no gene match: 10. Germline V gives CDR1 SGHRS, CDR2 YFSETQ. CDR3 nucleotide sequence: TGCGCCAGCACACCGGACAGGGGAGCGACCACTGAAGCTTTCTTT. Protein product: CASTPDRGATTEAFF. Supplemented by reference TRBV5-1 and TRBJ1-1, the full variable domain reads KAGVTQTPRYLIKTRGQQVTLSCSPISGHRSVSWYQQTPGQGLQFLFEYFSETQRNKGNFPGRFSGRQFSNSRSEMNVSTLELGDSALYLCASTPDRGATTEAFFGQGTRLTVV.

In this sample, this clonotype turned up many times. The CDR3 DNA sequence: TGCGCCGCCGTGGGGGATACGCAGTATTTT. Translated, it gives CAAVGDTQYF. J is TRBJ2-3 and V is TRBV10-1; D is uncertain. Germline loops: CDR1 WNHNN, CDR2 SYGVQD (reference sequence). V was trimmed by 11 bases and J by 6 bases, leaving 9 bases between them. The CDR3 runs to 10 residues.

The chain recombines TRBV7-9 with TRBJ2-5; 10 nucleotides agree with TRBD2. Germline assignment: CDR1 SEHNR and CDR2 FQNEAQ (reference sequence). J was trimmed by 2 bases and V by 4 bases; bases with no gene match: 7. This CDR3 has 16 residues. CDR3 sequence: CASSSSQRGGQETQYF. For the CDR3, the DNA is TGTGCCAGCAGCTCATCCCAGCGGGGGGGACAAGAGACCCAGTACTTC.

This clonotype was counted between two and nine times. This rearrangement joins TRBV3-1 to TRBJ1-3; 7 nucleotides line up with TRBD1. The CDR3 contains 15 residues. Per germline, CDR1 LGHDT and CDR2 YNNKEL (reference sequence). V lost 4 bases to trimming and J lost 2 bases; unmatched junction nucleotides: 5. The CDR3: CASSLRQGAGNTIYF. As DNA, the CDR3 is TGTGCCAGCAGCCTAAGACAGGGTGCTGGAAACACCATATATTTT.

This clonotype was seen ten or more times. This sequence joins TRBV5-1 and TRBJ1-6, with a possible D match to TRBD1 (5 bases). Trimming stripped 0 bases from V and 10 bases from J, with 11 bases between. CDR1 is SGHRS and CDR2 is YFSETQ in the germline V gene. The CDR3 contains 14 residues. Written as DNA, the CDR3 is TGCGCCAGCAGCTTGGCCGGGAGGGGCTCACCCCTCCACTTT. Its translation: CASSLAGRGSPLHF.